This T cell receptor (beta chain) was sequenced in a study of T cells in Graves' hyperthyroidism and ophthalmopathy. The sample holds many counts of this clonotype. Its antigen is unknown. Using RNA transcripts as the source, TCR beta CDR3 regions were amplified. The TCR CDR3 was amplified in a first-round RT-PCR using the HTBI primer set. One entry per CDR3 protein, called by TCRdb with MiXCR from the multiplex PCR reads. The sample includes about 540,000 distinct CDR3 sequences, under 60% of them seen just once. Notes on the study in general: Most clonotypes expanded in the thyroid (above 0.001) were also present in blood. Ophthalmopathy onset followed model prediction by a median roughly 6.5 months.

CDR1 and CDR2 (germline): DFQATT, SNEGSKA (reference sequence). The CDR3 totals 12 residues. The V end lost 4 bases, the J end lost 1 base, and 8 bases lay between the germline ends. Those with hyperthyroidism were 18 to 65 years old, newly diagnosed, and ill for under 2 months. The V and J genes are TRBV20-1 and TRBJ2-7; no clear D. Sequencing was carried out using peripheral blood or thyroid tissue (not recorded which). The sequence was collected from a woman aged 18-35 years with Graves' hyperthyroidism. CDR3 sequence: CSATVDSYEQYF. In DNA, the CDR3 is TGCAGTGCTACGGTAGATTCCTACGAGCAGTACTTC.